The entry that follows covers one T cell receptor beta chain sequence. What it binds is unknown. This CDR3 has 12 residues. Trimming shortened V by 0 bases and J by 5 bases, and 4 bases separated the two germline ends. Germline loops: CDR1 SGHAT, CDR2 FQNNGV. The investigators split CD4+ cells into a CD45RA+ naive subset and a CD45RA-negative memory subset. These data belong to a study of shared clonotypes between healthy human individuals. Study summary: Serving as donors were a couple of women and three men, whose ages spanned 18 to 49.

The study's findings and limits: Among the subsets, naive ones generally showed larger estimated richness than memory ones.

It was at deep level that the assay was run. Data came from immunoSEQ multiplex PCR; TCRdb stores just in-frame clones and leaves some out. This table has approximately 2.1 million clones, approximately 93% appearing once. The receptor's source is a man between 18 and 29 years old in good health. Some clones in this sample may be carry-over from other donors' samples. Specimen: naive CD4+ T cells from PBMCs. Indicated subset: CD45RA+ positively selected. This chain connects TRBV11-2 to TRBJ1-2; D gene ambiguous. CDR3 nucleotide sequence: TGTGCCAGCAGCTTAGAGCGTTATGGCTACACCTTC. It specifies CASSLERYGYTF.